What follows describes a single T cell receptor (beta chain). Its antigen is currently unknown. V lost 6 bases, J lost 4 bases, and 15 bases lay in between. CDR3 length: 14 residues. From germline, CDR1 is LNHDA and CDR2 SQIVND (reference sequence). Produced via immunoSEQ multiplex PCR; TCRdb's table is partial and in-frame only. The sample has about 34,000 clones; just under 75% are singletons. Sequencing followed a ViraFEST assay step that expanded antigen-specific CD4+ T cells with viral peptide pools. Subsequent to about 10 days of culture, CD4+ T cells were isolated. From March to December 2020, the person had a SARS-CoV-2 infection that was confirmed by PCR. Approximately 1.9 million PBMC per well were cultured with around 9.6 IU/ml IL-2 and roughly 10 ug/ml peptides. Cultures received IL-2 medium that replaced half the medium on days 3 and 7. This specimen comes from a study of vaccination effects on CD4 cells after COVID-19. Findings and caveats of the study: Clones that were induced by infection or by vaccine showed marked contraction late after vaccination.

The clonotype originates from a human donor who had a prior SARS-CoV-2 infection. Material: CD4+ T cells from PBMCs cultured with a peptide pool, obtained before COVID-19 vaccination. The chain is built from TRBV19 and TRBJ1-2; D perhaps matches TRBD1 (6 bases). Here the CDR3 reads CASSANRVVYGYTF. The DNA of the CDR3 is TGTGCCAGTAGCGCTAACAGGGTTGTCTATGGCTACACCTTC. The full variable domain, rest sourced from reference TRBV19 and TRBJ1-2, is DGGITQSPKYLFRKEGQNVTLSCEQNLNHDAMYWYRQDPGQGLRLIYYSQIVNDFQKGDIAEGYSVSREKKESFPLTVTSAQKNPTAFYLCASSANRVVYGYTFGSGTRLTVV.